In this sample, the clone carrying this TCR beta chain turned up many times. As yet, its antigen is unknown. The read terminates 3 residues ahead of where the CDR3 ends, so the germline J gene completes it. This table comes from immunoSEQ multiplex PCR, and its TCRdb copy is limited to in-frame clones, with some not included. The sample includes about 34,000 clones, none of them occurring once. This specimen belongs to a study of T cell clonality in common variable immunodeficiency. Study-wide results and caveats: Common variable immunodeficiency TCR beta sequences reportedly had fewer deletions and N-nucleotide insertions.

Germline V lookup: CDR1 SGHVS, CDR2 FNYEAQ. This CDR3 region has 18 residues. The junction had 5 bases not matched to a gene; V was cut back by 2 bases and J by 1 base. Most patients and controls had Caucasian heritage. The receptor was derived from a human donor with common variable immunodeficiency. This chain joins TRBV7-6 and TRBJ2-3; 14 nucleotides match TRBD2. Sequencing used peripheral blood mononuclear cells. CDR3 amino acids: CASSLRLAGGGRTDTQYF. Incomplete CDR3 DNA: TGTGCCAGCAGCTTAAGACTAGCGGGGGGGGGACGCACAGATACG. The full variable domain, its missing parts supplied by reference TRBV7-6 and TRBJ2-3, is GAGVSQSPRYKVTKRGQDVALRCDPISGHVSLYWYRQALGQGPEFLTYFNYEAQQDKSGLPNDRFSAERPEGSISTLTIQRTEQRDSAMYRCASSLRLAGGGRTDTQYFGPGTRLTVL.